This TCR beta chain derives from a study of shared clonotypes between healthy human individuals (dated by TCRdb to between 2020 and 2021). Notes on the research overall: A few men and a couple of women, aged 18 to 49 years, made up the cohort. To estimate repertoire size and how much clonotype sharing occurs between individuals, the study deeply sequenced the blood TCR repertoires of about 5 healthy adults. To increase sequencing depth and limit assay-specific biases, different laboratories used diverse techniques to prepare libraries and sequence TCR repertoires. Between about 0.94 and 8.9 billion PBMCs per donor were obtained by leukapheresis. For each donor, three plates each were used for CD4 naive and CD4 memory, two plates were used for CD8 naive, and one plate was used for CD8 memory.

On the study overall, not on this receptor specifically: Compared with non-shared clonotypes, the clonotypes found in all four sorted-subset donors had higher generation probabilities. Larger estimated clonotype richness was generally found for naive subsets than for memory subsets. Because the study included a small number of donors, the genetic and exposure-history diversity represented was limited. Approximately 5% of naive CD4, 3% to 4% of naive CD8, approximately 2.2% of memory CD4, and approximately 0.39% of memory CD8 clonotypes were shared across a handful of donors. Incomplete sequencing was indicated by rarefaction of sorted-subset datasets, despite the large sequencing depth. Based on pairwise subsampling, the degree of clonotype sharing among donors was expected to be affected by sequencing depth. Sampling was restricted to blood, and TCR repertoires in tissue are likely to differ from TCR repertoires in blood.

The donors were healthy, HIV-negative adults with no recently reported acute infections or vaccinations. Every donor was a Caucasian adult living in Nashville, Tennessee, USA. CD4+ T cells were enriched through magnetic negative selection, after which naive cells were positively selected on CD45RA and the remaining negative fraction served as the memory subset. Blood was obtained by leukapheresis, after which PBMCs were separated by Ficoll-Histopaque density gradient centrifugation and cryopreserved in liquid nitrogen vapor phase. Analytical flow cytometry was used to check the purity and quantity of each magnetically sorted T cell population. Genomic DNA was isolated from every sorted fraction and measured by UV absorbance on a Nanodrop 2000c. In this sample, this clone turned up a few times. Its binding antigen is unknown. Per-nucleotide qualities are absent, and no much larger clonotype sits a single base away.

Using the deep immunoSEQ assay, multiplex PCR amplified TCR CDR3 regions from genomic DNA. Extracted genomic DNA from each cell subset was spread evenly across all wells of several immunoSEQ 96-well plates, with each plate serving as a replicate. Each replicate PCR for sorted subsets received 200 ng genomic DNA, equal to tens of thousands of T cell genomes. Purified libraries were quantified with a Qubit 3.0 fluorometer, sized on a Bioanalyzer 2100, and re-quantified with the KAPA Library Quantification kit. Every immunoSEQ 96-well plate was sequenced on a dedicated single-read 150-cycle Illumina NextSeq 550 flow cell. The authors' analysis ran thus. Because the immunoSEQ output held only junctional sequences and lacked quality scores, the filtering could not match the filtering applied to full-length reads. Sequences were annotated with PyIR, a Python wrapper for IgBLAST v1.9, and V/J genes and CDR3 were assigned using IMGT germline references. Reads were filtered out if the reads had weak V/J assignments (E-value above 1e-6), no CDR3, stop codons, out-of-frame junctions, or ambiguous translated residues. V3J clonotypes were defined as sequences sharing the same inferred V gene, J gene, and CDR3 amino acid sequence. The percentage overlap between two repertoires was calculated by dividing the number of shared unique clonotypes by the size of the smaller repertoire. Three approaches were used to assess repertoire richness: RTK rarefaction, the Chao1 estimator, and Recon v2.1 estimates of unobserved clonotypes. Generation probabilities were computed with OLGA for all TCRbeta clonotypes obtained by the gDNA method from four donors. TCRdb provides this immuneACCESS table in a form limited to in-frame rearrangements. Some clones are lacking; in checked studies, under half of them reflect an unresolved V gene, and why the rest are absent is not known. V and J calls plus clone size are reproduced from that table; the DNA served to infer D and trimming. The sample table records about 730,000 clones; 72% of these occur just once. The leading ten clones occupy about 1.7% of the sample.

Germline trimming: 4 bases from V, 2 bases from J; junction bases outside gene matches: 8. Reading the germline V gene (reference sequence) gives CDR1 SGHNT and CDR2 YYREEE. The cysteine opens and the phenylalanine closes a CDR3 of 15 amino acids. Only the CDR3 region is kept as DNA, spanning 45 bases read in frame from base 1. This clonotype was sampled from a woman aged 25 to 45 in good health. The sample was memory CD4+ T cells sorted from blood. Taken with the paper, the label for cell subset or site translates to: CD45RA-negative fraction. The sequence joins TRBV5-4 to TRBJ2-5, with TRBD2 matching 7 junction bases. The DNA is TGTGCCAGCAGCCCCCAGCTAGCGGAGCAAGAGACCCAGTACTTC. Its protein is CASSPQLAEQETQYF.